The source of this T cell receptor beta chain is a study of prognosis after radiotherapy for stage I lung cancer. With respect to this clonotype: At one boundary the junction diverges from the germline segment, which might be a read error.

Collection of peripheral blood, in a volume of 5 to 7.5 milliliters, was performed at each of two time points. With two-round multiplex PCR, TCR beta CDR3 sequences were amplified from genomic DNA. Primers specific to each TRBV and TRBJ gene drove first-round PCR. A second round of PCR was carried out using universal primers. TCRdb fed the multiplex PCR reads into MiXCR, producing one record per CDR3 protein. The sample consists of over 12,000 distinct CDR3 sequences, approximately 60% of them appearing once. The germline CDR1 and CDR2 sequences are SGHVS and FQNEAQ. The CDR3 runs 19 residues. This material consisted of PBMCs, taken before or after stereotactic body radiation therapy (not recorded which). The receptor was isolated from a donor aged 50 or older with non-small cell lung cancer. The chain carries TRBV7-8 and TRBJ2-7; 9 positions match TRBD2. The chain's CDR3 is CASSLIGIAGVGSSYEKYF. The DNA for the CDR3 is TGTGCCAGCAGCTTAATTGGAATAGCGGGGGTAGGATCCTCCTACGAGAAGTACTTC.